This TCR beta chain stems from a study of cytomegalovirus exposure and HLA in healthy donors. Overall study: Earlier work reported approximately 100 million unique TCR beta sequences from about 170 million T cells. A preliminary data release comprised roughly 80 million unique TCRs obtained from HLA-typed donors.

Study outcomes and limitations: Later work found that TCR association rates differed between HLA loci; DRB1 had the most and HLA-C the fewest.

CDR1 and CDR2 from the germline V gene are MNHEY and SVGAGI. This CDR3 has 13 amino acids. V was clipped by 2 bases and J by 6 bases; unmatched bases: 2. The PCR made use of 60 Vbeta and 13 Jbeta primers. Libraries were prepared by immunoSEQ multiplex PCR; TCRdb keeps only in-frame clonotypes and omits some of them. The sample includes more than 95,000 clones, approximately 70% of them seen just once. About this clone itself: Antigen unknown.

V usage is TRBV6-5 and J usage is TRBJ1-1; 8 bases align to TRBD1. This TCR derives from a man aged 25 to 45 in good health and CMV-seronegative. Sequencing input: PBMCs. The CDR3 is CASSYVQGAEAFF. DNA for the CDR3: TGTGCCAGCAGTTACGTACAGGGGGCTGAAGCTTTCTTT.